These 26 T cell receptor beta chains were all obtained from the same sample, sequenced in a study of control samples from healthy donors and cancer patients. Using immunoSEQ multiplex PCR, the repertoire was profiled, and TCRdb retains in-frame clones only, with some absent. Among under 200,000 clones listed, around 96% were seen once. The sample was blood. Receptors were obtained from a woman in her thirties or forties in good health.

The V gene is TRBV7-2, the J gene TRBJ1-6; the D gene is possibly TRBD1 (6 bases). The CDR3 length is 18 residues. The V gene lost 2 bases and the J gene lost 2 bases, with 16 bases spanning the gap. Germline V gives CDR1 SGHTA, CDR2 FQGNSA. The CDR3: CASSLSSEGGPYNSPLHF. In DNA form, the CDR3 reads TGTGCCAGCAGCTTATCATCGGAGGGGGGACCCTATAATTCACCCCTCCACTTT. The full variable domain, with the rest looked up from reference TRBV7-2 and TRBJ1-6, is GAGVSQSPSNKVTEKGKDVELRCDPISGHTALYWYRQSLGQGLEFLIYFQGNSAPDKSGLPSDRFSAERTGGSVSTLTIQRTQQEDSAVYLCASSLSSEGGPYNSPLHFGNGTRLTVT.

V usage is TRBV11-3 and J usage is TRBJ2-2; TRBD1 agrees at 10 bases. Germline loops: CDR1 SGHNT, CDR2 YENEEA. With 5 bases clipped from V and 0 bases from J, the junction kept 3 bases outside the gene matches. CDR3 length: 16 residues. CDR3 protein: CASSPGQGANTGELFF. CDR3 nucleotide sequence: TGTGCCAGCAGCCCCGGACAGGGGGCGAACACCGGGGAGCTGTTTTTT.

To note about this clone: One end of the junction fails to match germline, which may point to a read error. V is TRBV7-6 and J is TRBJ1-6; 7 bases agree with TRBD1. Germline CDR1 SGHVS, CDR2 FNYEAQ. The CDR3 consists of 13 residues. The CDR3 region has the DNA TGTGCGAGCAGGGGGGTCGGTAATTCACCCCTCCACTTT. Protein product: CASRGVGNSPLHF.

The V gene is TRBV12-5, the J gene TRBJ2-1, with 10 bases aligning to TRBD2. Germline trimming cut 6 bases from V and 9 bases from J; bases unmatched to any gene: 8. Germline CDR1 reads LGHNT; CDR2 reads FRNRAP. This CDR3 contains 14 residues. The DNA for the CDR3 is TGTGCTAGTGGCCCTAGCGGGAGAGGGGGTGAGCAGTTCTTC. This gives the protein CASGPSGRGGEQFF.

This chain links TRBV6-5 with TRBJ1-2; D is ambiguous. V was trimmed by 5 bases and J by 3 bases, leaving 10 bases between them. Germline-derived CDR1 and CDR2 are MNHEY and SVGAGI. CDR3 length: 13 amino acids. CDR3 sequence: CASSRAVDYGYTF. The CDR3 DNA is TGTGCCAGCAGTAGGGCAGTCGACTATGGCTACACCTTC.

Details on this clone: At the DNA level, this CDR3 is encoded by other sequences in the same sample as well. This sequence joins TRBV5-5 and TRBJ2-1, with 8 bases that match TRBD2. V was pared by 3 bases and J by 7 bases, with 21 bases of the junction left unmatched. CDR3 length: 19 residues. From germline, CDR1 is SGHKS and CDR2 YYEKEE (reference sequence). Here the CDR3 DNA reads TGTGCCAGCAGCTGGAGGGGGGTTTTAGCGGGGCTATCAGGTAATGAGCAGTTCTTC. Translation gives CASSWRGVLAGLSGNEQFF.

This chain links TRBV10-3 with TRBJ2-1; weak D call: TRBD2 (6 bases). Per the germline V gene, CDR1 is ENHRY and CDR2 is SYGVKD. The CDR3 is 16 residues long. V lost 3 bases, J lost 8 bases, and 20 bases lay in between. CDR3 sequence: CAISEAGTLTPDEQFF. DNA for the CDR3: TGTGCCATCAGTGAAGCCGGGACTCTCACGCCCGATGAGCAGTTCTTC.

The chain joins TRBV19 to TRBJ1-1; D not resolved. CDR3 length: 13 amino acids. Germline V gene lookup returns CDR1 LNHDA and CDR2 SQIVND (reference sequence). Trimming cost V 3 bases and J 6 bases, with 11 bases left between them. CDR3 coding DNA: TGTGCCAGTAGTATTGAGCCGTTAGCTGAAGCTTTCTTT. Encoded protein: CASSIEPLAEAFF.

This chain connects TRBV5-6 to TRBJ1-1, with a possible D match to TRBD1 (5 bases). The CDR3 covers 14 residues. Germline V gene lookup returns CDR1 SGHDT and CDR2 YYEEEE. The V gene lost 3 bases and the J gene lost 11 bases, with 20 bases spanning the gap. The chain's CDR3 is CASSSGGVGVRAFF. The CDR3 DNA follows: TGTGCCAGCAGCTCTGGGGGGGTGGGAGTTCGTGCTTTCTTT.

The CDR3 sequence: CASSQASSGNTIYF. CDR3 DNA: TGCGCCAGCAGCCAAGCCAGCTCTGGAAACACCATATATTTT. This chain links TRBV4-1 with TRBJ1-3; D remains ambiguous. V lost 1 base and J 0 bases, leaving 4 bases between the germline ends. CDR1 is MGHRA, CDR2 YSYEKL, per germline. The CDR3 runs to 14 residues.

V and J are TRBV6-6 and TRBJ1-4; D is undetermined. CDR1 MNHNY and CDR2 SVGAGI come from the germline V gene (reference sequence). The CDR3 length is 14 residues. V lost 6 bases and J lost 7, with 15 bases in between. CDR3 protein: CASSLRTSGEKLFF. For the CDR3, the DNA is TGTGCCAGCAGCCTTAGGACCTCGGGTGAAAAACTGTTTTTT.

The V and J genes are TRBV19 and TRBJ2-2, with 10 bases that match TRBD2. The ends lost 6 bases at V and 6 bases at J; junction bases unmatched: 4. This CDR3 has 14 residues. Germline CDR1 and CDR2: LNHDA and SQIVND (reference sequence). CDR3 region: CASSLAGEAGELFF. Here the CDR3 DNA reads TGTGCCAGTAGCCTAGCGGGAGAGGCCGGGGAGCTGTTTTTT.

The chain links TRBV9 to TRBJ1-2; 7 nucleotides match TRBD1. V was clipped by 3 bases and J by 3 bases; unmatched bases: 2. The germline CDR1 and CDR2 sequences are SGDLS and YYNGEE. The CDR3 has 13 residues. The CDR3 DNA is TGTGCCAGCAGCGGAGGGGGCTACTATGGCTACACCTTC. Protein product: CASSGGGYYGYTF.

V gene TRBV7-8 combines with J gene TRBJ1-1; D call uncertain. V lost 8 bases, J lost 6 bases, and 16 bases lay in between. From germline, CDR1 is SGHVS and CDR2 FQNEAQ. This CDR3 is 13 amino acids long. DNA for the CDR3: TGTGCCAGCGTAGTCCAAGGGAGTCCTGAAGCTTTCTTT. This encodes CASVVQGSPEAFF.

Remarks on this clone: This sample also contains other DNA sequences that code for the same CDR3. The chain recombines TRBV19 with TRBJ1-5; possibly TRBD1 for D (5 bases). Germline lookup yields CDR1 LNHDA and CDR2 SQIVND (reference sequence). The CDR3 is made up of 13 amino acids. V gave up 7 bases and J gave up 8 bases, with 15 bases separating them. CDR3 DNA sequence: TGTGCCAGTAATTGGCAGGGTAATAAGCCCCAGCATTTT. It codes for CASNWQGNKPQHF.

V usage is TRBV5-8 and J usage is TRBJ1-1; 7 nucleotides match TRBD1. Germline CDR1 is SGHTS and CDR2 is YDEGEE. CDR3 length: 14 residues. The V gene end was trimmed by 3 bases and the J gene end by 4 bases; junction bases not matched to a gene: 6. DNA of the CDR3: TGTGCCAGCAGCTGGGGACAGCCTCCCACTGAAGCTTTCTTT. Translating it yields CASSWGQPPTEAFF.

The V call is TRBV4-3, the J call TRBJ1-1, with D perhaps matching TRBD1 (6 bases). The V and J ends lost 0 bases and 8 bases respectively, with 10 bases between them. The CDR3 extends over 13 amino acids. Germline CDR1 reads LGHNA; CDR2 reads YSLEER. The CDR3: CASSQEGGAEAFF. The CDR3 DNA follows: TGCGCCAGCAGCCAAGAAGGGGGGGCGGAAGCTTTCTTT.

The chain employs TRBV3-1 (or the pseudogene TRBV3-2) and TRBJ2-1; 13 positions match TRBD2. V shed 3 bases, J shed 8 bases, and the junction held 7 bases outside the gene matches. This CDR3 has 16 residues. Germline CDR1 and CDR2: LGHDT and YNNKEL (reference sequence). Here the CDR3 DNA reads TGTGCCAGCAGCCACCGTGGACTAGCGGGAGTCTATGAGCAGTTCTTC. This gives the protein CASSHRGLAGVYEQFF.

The chain has TRBV24-1 and TRBJ2-5; D remains unclear. The CDR3 runs to 18 residues. V was cut by 5 bases and J by 2 bases, with 23 bases left in between. Per the germline V gene, CDR1 is KGHDR and CDR2 is SFDVKD. Here the CDR3 reads CATSVGLKKRASQETQYF. Written as DNA, the CDR3 is TGTGCCACCAGTGTAGGGCTGAAGAAGAGAGCCTCTCAAGAGACCCAGTACTTC.

CDR3: CASSFGGSSPLHF. For the CDR3, the DNA is TGTGCCAGCAGTTTCGGTGGGTCCTCACCCCTCCACTTT. The rearrangement joins TRBV27 to TRBJ1-6; D gene uncertain. The germline gives CDR1 MNHEY, CDR2 SMNVEV (reference sequence). The V end was cut by 3 bases, the J end by 10 bases, with 10 bases between. CDR3 size: 13 residues.

The chain has TRBV29-1 and TRBJ1-1; tentatively, D is TRBD1 (6 bases). This CDR3 is 13 amino acids long. Trimming stripped 5 bases from V and 2 bases from J, with 12 bases between. The V gene's germline CDR1 is SQVTM and CDR2 ANQGSEA. CDR3 sequence (DNA): TGCAGCGTTCGTCAGGGGATAAACACTGAAGCTTTCTTT. Amino acid sequence: CSVRQGINTEAFF. The variable domain in full, with the rest retrieved from reference TRBV29-1 and TRBJ1-1, is SAVISQKPSRDICQRGTSLTIQCQVDSQVTMMFWYRQQPGQSLTLIATANQGSEATYESGFVIDKFPISRPNLTFSTLTVSNMSPEDSSIYLCSVRQGINTEAFFGQGTRLTVV.

The rearrangement links TRBV3-1 (or the pseudogene TRBV3-2) to TRBJ2-3; 7 nucleotides agree with TRBD1. The J segment lost 4 bases and the V segment lost 4 bases, leaving 5 bases of the junction unmatched. CDR3 length: 14 residues. Germline CDR1 and CDR2: LGHDT and YNNKEL (reference sequence). The CDR3 spells CASSRSGGADTQYF. The CDR3 nucleotides read TGTGCCAGCAGCCGGTCAGGGGGTGCAGATACGCAGTATTTT.

V usage is TRBV7-2 and J usage is TRBJ2-4; 7 bases align to TRBD1. The CDR3 is 12 residues long. Germline CDR1 reads SGHTA; CDR2 reads FQGNSA. Trimming cost V 5 bases and J 14 bases; bases outside gene matches: 9. The CDR3 loop is CASSSRTGTEYF. CDR3 nucleotide sequence: TGTGCCAGCAGCAGTCGTACCGGGACAGAGTACTTC.

V and J are TRBV3-1 (or the pseudogene TRBV3-2) and TRBJ1-3; D gene ambiguous. The CDR3 extends over 15 amino acids. V lost 0 bases to trimming and J lost 2 bases, with 8 bases between them. CDR1 and CDR2 from the germline V gene are LGHDT and YNNKEL (reference sequence). CDR3 sequence: CASSQESRAGNTIYF. The CDR3 nucleotides read TGTGCCAGCAGCCAAGAGAGTAGGGCTGGAAACACCATATATTTT.

The rearrangement uses TRBV5-5 and TRBJ1-1, with a possible D match to TRBD1 (5 bases). Per germline, CDR1 SGHKS and CDR2 YYEKEE (reference sequence). V dropped 4 bases and J dropped 0 bases, with 13 bases sitting between them. This CDR3 comprises 15 residues. Here the CDR3 reads CASSVSGAMNTEAFF. As DNA, the CDR3 is TGTGCCAGCAGCGTAAGTGGGGCGATGAACACTGAAGCTTTCTTT.

This sequence joins TRBV5-1 and TRBJ1-5; perhaps TRBD1 as D (5 bases). V shed 3 bases and J shed 6 bases, with 13 bases lying between them. The germline gives CDR1 SGHRS, CDR2 YFSETQ. The CDR3 consists of 14 residues. The CDR3 spells CASSSGVDGQPQHF. As DNA, the CDR3 is TGCGCCAGCAGCTCGGGGGTGGACGGTCAGCCCCAGCATTTT.